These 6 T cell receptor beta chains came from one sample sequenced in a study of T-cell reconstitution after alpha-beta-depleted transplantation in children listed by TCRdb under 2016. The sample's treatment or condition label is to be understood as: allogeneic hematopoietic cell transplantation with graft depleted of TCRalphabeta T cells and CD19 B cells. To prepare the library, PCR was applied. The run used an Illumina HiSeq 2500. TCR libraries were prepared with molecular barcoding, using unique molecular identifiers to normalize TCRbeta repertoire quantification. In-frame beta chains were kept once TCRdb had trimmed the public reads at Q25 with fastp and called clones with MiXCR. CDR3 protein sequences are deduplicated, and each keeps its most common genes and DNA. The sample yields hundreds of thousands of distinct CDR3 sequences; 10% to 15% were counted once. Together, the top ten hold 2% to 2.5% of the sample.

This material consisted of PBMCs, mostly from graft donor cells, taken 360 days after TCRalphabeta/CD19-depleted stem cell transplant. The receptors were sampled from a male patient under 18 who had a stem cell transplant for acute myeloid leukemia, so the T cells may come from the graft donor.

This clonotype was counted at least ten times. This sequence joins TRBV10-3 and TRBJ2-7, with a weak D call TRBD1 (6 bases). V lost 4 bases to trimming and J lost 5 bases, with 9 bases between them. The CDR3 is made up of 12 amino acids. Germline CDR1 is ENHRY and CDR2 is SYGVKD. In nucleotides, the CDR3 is TGTGCCATCAGTGGACAGGTTAACGAGCAGTACTTC. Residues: CAISGQVNEQYF.

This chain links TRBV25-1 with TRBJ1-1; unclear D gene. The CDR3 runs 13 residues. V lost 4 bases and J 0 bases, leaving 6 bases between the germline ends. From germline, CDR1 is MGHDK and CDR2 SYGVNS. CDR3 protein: CASSGRLNTEAFF. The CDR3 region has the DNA TGTGCCAGCAGTGGCAGATTGAACACTGAAGCTTTCTTT.

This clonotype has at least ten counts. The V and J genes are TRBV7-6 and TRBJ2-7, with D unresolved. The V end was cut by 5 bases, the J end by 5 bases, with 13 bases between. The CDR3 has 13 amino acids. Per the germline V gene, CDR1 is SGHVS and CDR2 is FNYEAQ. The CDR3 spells CASSPTPRDEQYF. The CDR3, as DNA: TGTGCCAGCAGCCCGACTCCAAGGGACGAGCAGTACTTC.

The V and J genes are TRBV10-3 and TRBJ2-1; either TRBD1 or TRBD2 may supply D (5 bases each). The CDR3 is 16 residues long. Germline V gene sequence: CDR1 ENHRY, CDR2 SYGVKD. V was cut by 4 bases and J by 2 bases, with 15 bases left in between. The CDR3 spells CAISASARGTYNEQFF. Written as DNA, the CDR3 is TGTGCCATCAGTGCAAGCGCGAGGGGCACCTACAATGAGCAGTTCTTC.

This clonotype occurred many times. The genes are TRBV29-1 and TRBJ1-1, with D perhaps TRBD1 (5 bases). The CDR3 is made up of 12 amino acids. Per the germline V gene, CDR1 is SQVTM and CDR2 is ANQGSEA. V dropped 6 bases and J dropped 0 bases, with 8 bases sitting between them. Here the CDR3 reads CSVDSLNTEAFF. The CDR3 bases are TGCAGCGTCGACAGCCTGAACACTGAAGCTTTCTTT.

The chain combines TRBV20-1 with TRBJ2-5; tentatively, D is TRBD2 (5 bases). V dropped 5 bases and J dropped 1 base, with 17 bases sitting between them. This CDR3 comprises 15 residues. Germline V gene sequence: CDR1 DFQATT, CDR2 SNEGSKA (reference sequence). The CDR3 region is CSAGRLFSVQETQYF. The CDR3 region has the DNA TGCAGTGCTGGAAGACTGTTTAGCGTCCAAGAGACCCAGTACTTC.